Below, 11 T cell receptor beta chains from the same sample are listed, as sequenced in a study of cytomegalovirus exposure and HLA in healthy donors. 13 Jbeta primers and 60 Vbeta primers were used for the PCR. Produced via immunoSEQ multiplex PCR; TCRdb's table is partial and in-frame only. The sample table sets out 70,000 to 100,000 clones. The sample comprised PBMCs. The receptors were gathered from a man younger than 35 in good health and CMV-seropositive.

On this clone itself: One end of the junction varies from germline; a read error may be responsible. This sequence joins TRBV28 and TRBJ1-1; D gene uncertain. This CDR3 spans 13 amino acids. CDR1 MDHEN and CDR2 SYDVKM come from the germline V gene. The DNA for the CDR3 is TGTGCCAGCAGTTACCCGGGGAACCCTGAAGCTTTCTTT. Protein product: CASSYPGNPEAFF.

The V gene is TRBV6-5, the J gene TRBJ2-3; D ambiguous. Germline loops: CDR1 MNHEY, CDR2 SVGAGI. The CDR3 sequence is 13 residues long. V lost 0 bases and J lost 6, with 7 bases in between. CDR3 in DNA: TGTGCCAGCAGTTACTCGTGGCAGGATACGCAGTATTTT. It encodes CASSYSWQDTQYF.

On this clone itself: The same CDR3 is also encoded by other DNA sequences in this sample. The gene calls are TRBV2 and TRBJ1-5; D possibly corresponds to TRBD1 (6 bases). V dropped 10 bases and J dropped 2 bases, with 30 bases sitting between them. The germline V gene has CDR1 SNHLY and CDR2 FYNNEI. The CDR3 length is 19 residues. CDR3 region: CAIPNFPGHVTRGNQPQHF. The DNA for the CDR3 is TGTGCCATCCCCAACTTTCCGGGACACGTAACCCGTGGCAATCAGCCCCAGCATTTT. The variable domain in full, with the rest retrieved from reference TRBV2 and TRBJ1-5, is EPEVTQTPSHQVTQMGQEVILRCVPISNHLYFYWYRQILGQKVEFLVSFYNNEISEKSEIFDDQFSVERPDGSNFTLKIRSTKLEDSAMYFCAIPNFPGHVTRGNQPQHFGDGTRLSIL.

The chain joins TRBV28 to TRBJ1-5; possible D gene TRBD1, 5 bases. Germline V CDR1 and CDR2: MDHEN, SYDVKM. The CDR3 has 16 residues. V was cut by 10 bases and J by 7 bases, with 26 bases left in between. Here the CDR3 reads CATHTPGRAPNQPQHF. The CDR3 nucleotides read TGTGCCACCCACACGCCCGGCAGGGCACCAAACCAGCCCCAGCATTTT.

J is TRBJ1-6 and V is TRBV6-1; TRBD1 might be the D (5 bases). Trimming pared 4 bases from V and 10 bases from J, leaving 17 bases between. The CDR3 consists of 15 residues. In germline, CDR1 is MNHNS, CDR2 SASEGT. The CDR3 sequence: CASSARGVNGSPLHF. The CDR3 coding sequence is TGTGCCAGCAGTGCGCGGGGCGTAAACGGGTCACCCCTCCACTTT.

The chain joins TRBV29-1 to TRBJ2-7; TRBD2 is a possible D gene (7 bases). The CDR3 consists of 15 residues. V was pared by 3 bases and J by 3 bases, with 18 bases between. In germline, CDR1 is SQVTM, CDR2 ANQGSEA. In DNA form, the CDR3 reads TGCAGCGTTGATGTTGGAGGGGGGGGGCTCTACGAGCAGTACTTC. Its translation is CSVDVGGGGLYEQYF.

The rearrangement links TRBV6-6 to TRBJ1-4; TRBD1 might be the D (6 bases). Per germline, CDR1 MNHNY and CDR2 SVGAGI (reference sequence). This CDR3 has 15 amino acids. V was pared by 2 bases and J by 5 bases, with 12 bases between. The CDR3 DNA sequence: TGTGCCAGCAGTTACGAGGGGACACAGAATGAAAAACTGTTTTTT. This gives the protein CASSYEGTQNEKLFF.

CDR3 region: CASSLGPRETQYF. The CDR3, as DNA: TGTGCCAGCAGCTTAGGCCCCCGGGAGACCCAGTACTTC. The chain is built from TRBV7-9 and TRBJ2-5; D remains unclear. CDR1 SEHNR and CDR2 FQNEAQ come from the germline V gene (reference sequence). V lost 1 base and J lost 5, with 8 bases in between. The CDR3 runs 13 residues.

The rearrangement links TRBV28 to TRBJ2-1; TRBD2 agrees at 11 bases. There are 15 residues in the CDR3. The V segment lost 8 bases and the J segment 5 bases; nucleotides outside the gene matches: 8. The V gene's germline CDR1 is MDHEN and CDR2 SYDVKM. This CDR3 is CASASSGGSDNEQFF. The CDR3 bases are TGTGCCAGCGCTTCTAGCGGGGGGTCCGACAATGAGCAGTTCTTC.

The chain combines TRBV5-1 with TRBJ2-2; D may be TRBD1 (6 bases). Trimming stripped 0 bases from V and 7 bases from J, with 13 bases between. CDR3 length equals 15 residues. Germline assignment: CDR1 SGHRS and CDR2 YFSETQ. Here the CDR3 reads CASSLEAGVGGELFF. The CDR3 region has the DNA TGCGCCAGCAGCTTGGAAGCAGGGGTCGGCGGGGAGCTGTTTTTT.

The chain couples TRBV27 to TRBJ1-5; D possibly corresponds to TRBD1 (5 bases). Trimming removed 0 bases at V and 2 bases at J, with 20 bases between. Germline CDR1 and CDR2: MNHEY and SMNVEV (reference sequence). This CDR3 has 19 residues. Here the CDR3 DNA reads TGTGCCAGCAGTTTATCGAGTAAAGGGGCCAGTAGGGGCAATCAGCCCCAGCATTTT. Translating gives CASSLSSKGASRGNQPQHF.